A single sample is the source of the 30 T cell receptor beta chains below, sequenced in a study of T cell responses to AZD1222 COVID-19 vaccine. TCRdb's table, derived via immunoSEQ multiplex PCR, lists solely in-frame clones and lacks some. This repertoire shows roughly 170,000 clones, 70% to 90% found once; its top ten account for approximately 0.49%. Sequenced here: peripheral blood, sampled on day 0 of AZD1222 vaccination. The source of these receptors is an adult in good health.

This sequence joins TRBV5-4 and TRBJ1-4; D unclear. The CDR3 has 14 amino acids. CDR1 is SGHNT, CDR2 YYREEE, per germline (reference sequence). V was pared by 2 bases and J by 3 bases, with 8 bases between. Written as DNA, the CDR3 is TGTGCCAGCAGCTTTGATCCTCCTAATGAAAAACTGTTTTTT. Protein product: CASSFDPPNEKLFF.

The CDR3 is CASSLFGQGNSPLHF. DNA for the CDR3: TGTGCCAGCAGCTTATTCGGACAGGGGAATTCACCCCTCCACTTT. The V call is TRBV7-2, the J call TRBJ1-6, with 9 bases matching TRBD1. The CDR3 has 15 amino acids. Germline trimming cut 2 bases from V and 7 bases from J; bases unmatched to any gene: 3. Germline loops: CDR1 SGHTA, CDR2 FQGNSA.

A single count supports this clone. The chain carries TRBV30 and TRBJ1-2; D might be TRBD1 (5 bases). This CDR3 has 16 amino acids. Per germline, CDR1 GTSNPN and CDR2 SVGIG (reference sequence). Trimming shortened V by 0 bases and J by 5 bases, and 19 bases separated the two germline ends. CDR3 DNA sequence: TGTGCCTGGAGTGTATCATCGGGACTAAGGAAATATGGCTACACCTTC. Residues: CAWSVSSGLRKYGYTF.

For the CDR3, the DNA is TGTGCCAGTAGTATAGATCCTACTAATGGAAACACCATATATTTT. This sequence encodes CASSIDPTNGNTIYF. The J gene is TRBJ1-3, the V gene TRBV19; D gene ambiguous. CDR3 length: 15 residues. Trimming took off 0 bases at V and 3 bases at J, with 9 bases between the two ends. The V gene's germline CDR1 is LNHDA and CDR2 SQIVND (reference sequence).

This chain uses TRBV28 with TRBJ1-5; no firm D call. V lost 5 bases to trimming and J lost 2 bases, with 7 bases between them. From germline, CDR1 is MDHEN and CDR2 SYDVKM. This CDR3 has 13 amino acids. This CDR3 is CASSSPGNQPQHF. CDR3 nucleotides: TGTGCCAGCAGTAGCCCCGGCAATCAGCCCCAGCATTTT.

This clone was seen more than once but under ten times. The chain uses TRBV10-1 and TRBJ1-2; TRBD1 might be the D (6 bases). Between the trimmed V and J ends, which lost 5 bases and 6 bases, there was a span of 16 bases. The length of the CDR3 is 14 residues. Germline V gene data show CDR1 as WNHNN and CDR2 as SYGVQD (reference sequence). CDR3 protein: CASSPSGTSHGYTF. The DNA of the CDR3 is TGCGCCAGCAGTCCCTCCGGGACAAGTCATGGCTACACCTTC.

The genes are TRBV5-8 and TRBJ2-6; D unresolved. Germline assignment: CDR1 SGHTS and CDR2 YDEGEE. V lost 7 bases to trimming and J lost 0 bases, with 5 bases between them. The CDR3 is made up of 13 amino acids. CDR3 sequence (DNA): TGTGCCAGCCACACCTCTGGGGCCAACGTCCTGACTTTC. Residues: CASHTSGANVLTF. The full variable domain, its missing parts supplied by reference TRBV5-8 and TRBJ2-6, is EAGVTQSPTHLIKTRGQQATLRCSPISGHTSVYWYQQALGLGLQFLLWYDEGEERNRGNFPPRFSGRQFPNYSSELNVNALELEDSALYLCASHTSGANVLTFGAGSRLTVL.

The chain couples TRBV7-9 to TRBJ2-7, with D unresolved. The CDR3 has 14 residues. From germline, CDR1 is SEHNR and CDR2 FQNEAQ (reference sequence). V was cut by 5 bases and J by 11 bases, with 22 bases left in between. CDR3 DNA sequence: TGTGCCAGCAGCCCGACGGTACTCCAAGGCCCTAAGTACTTC. It specifies CASSPTVLQGPKYF.

This chain links TRBV19 with TRBJ2-7; 7 positions agree with TRBD2. Germline V gene data show CDR1 as LNHDA and CDR2 as SQIVND (reference sequence). CDR3 size: 16 residues. Germline trimming cut 5 bases from V and 2 bases from J; bases unmatched to any gene: 12. CDR3 region: CASSPALAVVTYEQYF. The CDR3 bases are TGTGCCAGTAGTCCCGCCCTAGCGGTCGTTACCTACGAGCAGTACTTC.

The V and J genes are TRBV5-6 and TRBJ1-5; weak D call: TRBD1 (5 bases). The germline V gene encodes CDR1 SGHDT and CDR2 YYEEEE. V was shortened by 4 bases and J by 4 bases, with 15 bases between the two germline ends. This CDR3 is built from 15 residues. The CDR3 reads CASSRSGTENQPQHF. The CDR3 nucleotides read TGTGCCAGCAGCAGATCCGGGACGGAGAATCAGCCCCAGCATTTT.

V and J are TRBV7-3 and TRBJ2-5, with 13 bases lining up with TRBD2. The J segment lost 5 bases and the V segment lost 4 bases, leaving 16 bases of the junction unmatched. This CDR3 spans 19 amino acids. CDR1 is SGHTA, CDR2 FQGTGA, per germline. The CDR3: CASSSTGGTSGAARETQYF. The CDR3, as DNA: TGTGCCAGCAGCTCCACAGGGGGGACTAGCGGGGCCGCGCGTGAGACCCAGTACTTC.

The rearrangement joins TRBV7-2 to TRBJ2-5; no clear D gene. The germline V gene has CDR1 SGHTA and CDR2 FQGNSA. The CDR3 runs to 15 residues. Trimming took 2 bases from V and 2 from J, leaving 12 bases between them. For the CDR3, the DNA is TGTGCCAGCAGCTTAACTGACTGGGCACAAGAGACCCAGTACTTC. Protein product: CASSLTDWAQETQYF.

This rearrangement joins TRBV11-2 to TRBJ2-1; TRBD1 matches at 10 bases. CDR3 length: 15 residues. Germline CDR1 is SGHAT and CDR2 is FQNNGV. V lost 4 bases to trimming and J lost 8 bases; unmatched junction nucleotides: 8. This CDR3 reads CASSSPGQGVDEQFF. CDR3 DNA sequence: TGTGCCAGCAGCTCCCCCGGACAGGGGGTCGATGAGCAGTTCTTC. The full variable domain, its missing parts supplied by reference TRBV11-2 and TRBJ2-1, is EAGVAQSPRYKIIEKRQSVAFWCNPISGHATLYWYQQILGQGPKLLIQFQNNGVVDDSQLPKDRFSAERLKGVDSTLKIQPAKLEDSAVYLCASSSPGQGVDEQFFGPGTRLTVL.

This chain's CDR3 is CASSQDDRDAIWEQYF. CDR3 DNA: TGTGCCAGCAGCCAAGATGACCGGGACGCCATCTGGGAGCAGTACTTC. V gene TRBV3-1 (or the pseudogene TRBV3-2) combines with J gene TRBJ2-7; the D gene could be TRBD1 or TRBD2 (5 bases each). The CDR3 contains 16 residues. Germline-derived CDR1 and CDR2 are LGHDT and YNNKEL (reference sequence). The V gene lost 0 bases and the J gene lost 7 bases, with 19 bases spanning the gap.

The chain couples TRBV5-1 to TRBJ2-7, with D perhaps TRBD1 (6 bases). CDR1 is SGHRS, CDR2 YFSETQ, per germline. Trimming left V 2 bases short and J 4 bases short, with 13 bases between. The CDR3 is 14 amino acids. In nucleotides, the CDR3 is TGCGCCAGCAGCTTAGGGGACACACTTTACGAGCAGTACTTC. Its protein product is CASSLGDTLYEQYF.

This sequence joins TRBV6-5 and TRBJ2-1; TRBD1 might be the D (6 bases). Germline CDR1 MNHEY, CDR2 SVGAGI. CDR3 size: 12 residues. The ends were cut back, 6 bases at V and 14 bases at J, with 17 bases in the middle. CDR3 amino acids: CASRRGEGQKFF. The CDR3 DNA is TGTGCCAGCAGGAGAGGGGAAGGACAGAAGTTCTTC.

This clone has a single count. The chain carries TRBV7-3 and TRBJ1-6; TRBD1 agrees at 7 bases. Germline lookup yields CDR1 SGHTA and CDR2 FQGTGA. This CDR3 has 16 residues. Trimming removed 1 base from V and 7 bases from J; junction bases left unmatched: 7. The CDR3 DNA reads TGTGCCAGCAGCTTAAATCCAAGGGGGCCGAATTCACCCCTCCACTTT. It translates to CASSLNPRGPNSPLHF.

V is TRBV7-9 and J is TRBJ1-4; the D gene is possibly TRBD1 (5 bases). Germline lookup yields CDR1 SEHNR and CDR2 FQNEAQ (reference sequence). The CDR3 contains 14 residues. Deletions cut 5 bases from V and 7 bases from J, with 14 bases between. The CDR3 here is CASSHRRVGEKLFF. The CDR3 bases are TGTGCCAGCAGCCACCGCAGGGTTGGTGAAAAACTGTTTTTT. Combining the CDR3 with reference TRBV7-9 and TRBJ1-4 gives the whole variable domain DTGVSQNPRHKITKRGQNVTFRCDPISEHNRLYWYRQTLGQGPEFLTYFQNEAQLEKSRLLSDRFSAERPKGSFSTLEIQRTEQGDSAMYLCASSHRRVGEKLFFGSGTQLSVL.

The V gene is TRBV7-9, the J gene TRBJ1-4; D ambiguous. Germline-derived CDR1 and CDR2 are SEHNR and FQNEAQ (reference sequence). The CDR3 has 15 amino acids. V lost 4 bases to trimming and J lost 7 bases, with 16 bases between them. CDR3 sequence (DNA): TGTGCCAGCAGCTCGCCTGTCGGGCGGAGTGAAAAACTGTTTTTT. Its protein product is CASSSPVGRSEKLFF.

The chain joins TRBV3-1 (or the pseudogene TRBV3-2) to TRBJ1-3; TRBD1 aligns across 7 bases. Unmatched junction bases numbered 5, after V lost 2 bases and J lost 7 bases. Germline-derived CDR1 and CDR2 are LGHDT and YNNKEL (reference sequence). The CDR3 totals 14 residues. DNA of the CDR3: TGTGCCAGCAGCCAAACAGGGGAAGGGAACACCATATATTTT. It yields the protein CASSQTGEGNTIYF.

This clone came up a few times. V usage is TRBV5-6 and J usage is TRBJ2-7; the D is unclear. V lost 3 bases, J lost 6 bases, and 10 bases lay in between. Germline loops: CDR1 SGHDT, CDR2 YYEEEE. The CDR3 is 12 amino acids. CDR3 sequence (DNA): TGTGCCAGCAGCTCCCCCTCTCGCGAGCAGTACTTC. It yields the protein CASSSPSREQYF.

The V and J genes are TRBV15 and TRBJ1-5, with D perhaps TRBD1 (6 bases). Germline V lookup: CDR1 LNHNV, CDR2 YYDKDF (reference sequence). The length of the CDR3 is 13 residues. Trimming pared 2 bases from V and 6 bases from J, leaving 8 bases between. CDR3: CATSRNRVQPQHF. The CDR3 DNA sequence: TGTGCCACCAGCAGAAACAGGGTTCAGCCCCAGCATTTT.

V usage is TRBV25-1 and J usage is TRBJ1-1, with D perhaps matching TRBD1 (6 bases). Trimming shortened V by 3 bases and J by 3 bases, and 17 bases separated the two germline ends. The CDR3 runs 16 residues. CDR1 and CDR2 from the germline V gene are MGHDK and SYGVNS. In DNA form, the CDR3 reads TGTGCCAGCAGTGACCTACGTCAGGGGCCGTACACTGAAGCTTTCTTT. This encodes CASSDLRQGPYTEAFF.

This chain links TRBV7-2 with TRBJ2-1, with 8 bases that match TRBD2. Germline-derived CDR1 and CDR2 are SGHTA and FQGNSA. V was pared by 1 base and J by 2 bases, with 4 bases of the junction left unmatched. The CDR3 is 16 residues long. For the CDR3, the DNA is TGTGCCAGCAGCTTAGTTACGGGGGGGGCCTACAATGAGCAGTTCTTC. Amino acids: CASSLVTGGAYNEQFF. The full variable domain, in which reference TRBV7-2 and TRBJ2-1 provide the parts outside the CDR3, is GAGVSQSPSNKVTEKGKDVELRCDPISGHTALYWYRQSLGQGLEFLIYFQGNSAPDKSGLPSDRFSAERTGGSVSTLTIQRTQQEDSAVYLCASSLVTGGAYNEQFFGPGTRLTVL.

A single count supports this clone. V and J are TRBV6-5 and TRBJ1-2; no clear D. The CDR3 is made up of 12 amino acids. Germline CDR1 MNHEY, CDR2 SVGAGI. Deletions cut 5 bases from V and 7 bases from J, with 11 bases between. The CDR3 loop reads CASSRRDAGYTF. Written as DNA, the CDR3 is TGTGCCAGCAGTCGAAGGGATGCTGGCTACACCTTC.

The rearrangement links TRBV19 to TRBJ1-2; 9 bases agree with TRBD1. There are 13 residues in the CDR3. After removal of 5 bases from V and 8 bases from J, the junction contained 6 bases not matched to a gene. The germline CDR1 and CDR2 sequences are LNHDA and SQIVND (reference sequence). The CDR3 region is CASSSRQGGGYTF. The CDR3 DNA sequence: TGTGCCAGTAGTTCAAGACAGGGGGGCGGCTACACCTTC. The full variable domain, its missing parts supplied by reference TRBV19 and TRBJ1-2, is DGGITQSPKYLFRKEGQNVTLSCEQNLNHDAMYWYRQDPGQGLRLIYYSQIVNDFQKGDIAEGYSVSREKKESFPLTVTSAQKNPTAFYLCASSSRQGGGYTFGSGTRLTVV.

The J gene is TRBJ1-2, the V gene TRBV15, with D hard to call. Germline V gene data show CDR1 as LNHNV and CDR2 as YYDKDF (reference sequence). Trimming cost V 1 base and J 2 bases, with 8 bases left between them. The CDR3 sequence is 14 residues long. This CDR3 is CATSRGTDNYGYTF. CDR3 coding DNA: TGTGCCACCAGCAGAGGGACCGACAACTATGGCTACACCTTC.

This chain joins TRBV5-1 and TRBJ2-7; 11 bases map to TRBD1. The junction had 7 bases not matched to a gene; V was cut back by 7 bases and J by 4 bases. CDR1 is SGHRS and CDR2 is YFSETQ in the germline V gene. This CDR3 has 14 amino acids. The CDR3 sequence is CASGPGQGAYEQYF. The DNA for the CDR3 is TGCGCCAGCGGCCCAGGACAGGGGGCGTACGAGCAGTACTTC.

This sequence joins TRBV6-5 and TRBJ2-7, with 8 bases matching TRBD1. The CDR3 is made up of 14 amino acids. CDR1 is MNHEY, CDR2 SVGAGI, per germline. The ends lost 5 bases at V and 4 bases at J; junction bases unmatched: 7. Written as DNA, the CDR3 is TGTGCCAGCAGTAACGGACAGGGCGGGTACGAGCAGTACTTC. It translates to CASSNGQGGYEQYF.

This chain uses TRBV6-5 with TRBJ1-2, with D possibly being TRBD1 (5 bases). V was shortened by 2 bases and J by 6 bases, with 10 bases between the two germline ends. The CDR3 has 13 amino acids. Germline CDR1 MNHEY, CDR2 SVGAGI. CDR3 loop: CASSYGQGNGYTF. The CDR3 DNA reads TGTGCCAGCAGTTACGGGCAGGGAAATGGCTACACCTTC.